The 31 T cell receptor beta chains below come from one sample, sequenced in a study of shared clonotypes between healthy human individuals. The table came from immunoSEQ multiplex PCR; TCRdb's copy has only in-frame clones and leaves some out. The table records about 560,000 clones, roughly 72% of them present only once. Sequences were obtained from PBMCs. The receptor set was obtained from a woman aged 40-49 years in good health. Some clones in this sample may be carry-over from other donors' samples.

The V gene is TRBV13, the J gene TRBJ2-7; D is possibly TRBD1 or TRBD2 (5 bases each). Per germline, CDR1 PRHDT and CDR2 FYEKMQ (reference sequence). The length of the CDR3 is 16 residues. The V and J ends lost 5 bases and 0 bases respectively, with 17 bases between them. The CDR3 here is CASSKTPTGGSYEQYF. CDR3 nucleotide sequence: TGTGCCAGCAGCAAGACCCCAACTGGGGGCTCCTACGAGCAGTACTTC.

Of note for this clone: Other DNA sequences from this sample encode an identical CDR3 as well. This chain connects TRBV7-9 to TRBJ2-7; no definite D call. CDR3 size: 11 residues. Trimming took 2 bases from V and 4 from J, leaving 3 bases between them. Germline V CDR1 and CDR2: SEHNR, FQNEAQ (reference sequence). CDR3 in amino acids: CASSLLYEQYF. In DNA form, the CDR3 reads TGTGCCAGCAGCTTACTTTACGAGCAGTACTTC.

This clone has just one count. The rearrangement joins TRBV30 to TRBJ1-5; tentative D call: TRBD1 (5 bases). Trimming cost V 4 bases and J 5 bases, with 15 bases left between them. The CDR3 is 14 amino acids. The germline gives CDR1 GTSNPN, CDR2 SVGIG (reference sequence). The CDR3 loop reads CAWKPGLGDQPQHF. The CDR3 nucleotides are TGTGCCTGGAAACCGGGACTTGGGGATCAGCCCCAGCATTTT.

The CDR3 DNA is TGTGCCAGCAGTCCCGGACTCTACACCGGGGAGCTGTTTTTT. Translated, it gives CASSPGLYTGELFF. The genes are TRBV6-4 and TRBJ2-2; tentatively, D is TRBD2 (5 bases). Germline CDR1 is MRHNA and CDR2 is SNTAGT. Trimming shortened V by 5 bases and J by 3 bases, and 10 bases separated the two germline ends. The CDR3 consists of 14 residues.

The CDR3 DNA sequence: TGTGCCAGCAGCTCGGGGTCCCCGGGACAGGGGAAAGAGACCCAGTACTTC. Translating it yields CASSSGSPGQGKETQYF. V gene TRBV27 combines with J gene TRBJ2-5, with 10 bases fitting TRBD1. Germline V gene sequence: CDR1 MNHEY, CDR2 SMNVEV (reference sequence). Germline trimming cut 6 bases from V and 3 bases from J; bases unmatched to any gene: 13. The CDR3 runs 17 residues.

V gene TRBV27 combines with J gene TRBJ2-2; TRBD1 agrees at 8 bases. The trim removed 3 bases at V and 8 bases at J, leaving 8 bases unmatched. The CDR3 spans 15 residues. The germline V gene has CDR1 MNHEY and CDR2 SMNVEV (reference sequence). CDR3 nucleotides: TGTGCCAGCAGTTTTGGGCTTGACAGGGGAGGGGAGCTGTTTTTT. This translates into CASSFGLDRGGELFF.

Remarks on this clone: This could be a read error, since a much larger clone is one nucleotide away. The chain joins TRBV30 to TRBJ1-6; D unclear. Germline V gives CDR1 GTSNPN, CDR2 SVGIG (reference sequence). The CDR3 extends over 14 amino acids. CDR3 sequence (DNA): TGTGCCAGTACGGCGGGAAACCCGGGGTCACCCCTCCGCTTT. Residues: CASTAGNPGSPLRF.

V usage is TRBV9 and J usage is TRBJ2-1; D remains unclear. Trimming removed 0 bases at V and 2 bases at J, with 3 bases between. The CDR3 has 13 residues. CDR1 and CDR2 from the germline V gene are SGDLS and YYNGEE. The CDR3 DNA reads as TGTGCCAGCAGCGTAGAGACCTACAATGAGCAGTTCTTC. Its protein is CASSVETYNEQFF.

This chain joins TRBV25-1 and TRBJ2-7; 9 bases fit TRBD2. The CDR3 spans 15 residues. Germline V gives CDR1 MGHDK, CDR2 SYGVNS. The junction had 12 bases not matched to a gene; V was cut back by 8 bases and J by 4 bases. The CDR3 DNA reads TGTGCCAGCCGAGGCGGGCGGGAGGGCGTATACGAGCAGTACTTC. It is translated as CASRGGREGVYEQYF.

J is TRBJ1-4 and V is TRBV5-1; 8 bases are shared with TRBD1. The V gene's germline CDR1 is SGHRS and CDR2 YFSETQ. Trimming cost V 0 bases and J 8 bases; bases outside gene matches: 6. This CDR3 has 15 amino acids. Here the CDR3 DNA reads TGCGCCAGCAGCTTGGCCGGACAGGGTGGAGAAAAACTGTTTTTT. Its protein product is CASSLAGQGGEKLFF.

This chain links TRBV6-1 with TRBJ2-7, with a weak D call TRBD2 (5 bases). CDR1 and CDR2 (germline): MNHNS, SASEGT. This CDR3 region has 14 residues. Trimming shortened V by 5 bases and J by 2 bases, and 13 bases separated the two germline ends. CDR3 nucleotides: TGTGCCAGCAGTATGGGTTATAGCGCCTACGAGCAGTACTTC. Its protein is CASSMGYSAYEQYF.

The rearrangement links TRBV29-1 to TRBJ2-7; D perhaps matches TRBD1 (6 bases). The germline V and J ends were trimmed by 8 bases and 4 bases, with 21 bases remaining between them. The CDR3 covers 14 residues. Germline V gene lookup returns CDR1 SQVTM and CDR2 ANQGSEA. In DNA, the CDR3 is TGCAGCATTTTAGCAGGGGCCAGGGGTTACGAGCAGTACTTC. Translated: CSILAGARGYEQYF.

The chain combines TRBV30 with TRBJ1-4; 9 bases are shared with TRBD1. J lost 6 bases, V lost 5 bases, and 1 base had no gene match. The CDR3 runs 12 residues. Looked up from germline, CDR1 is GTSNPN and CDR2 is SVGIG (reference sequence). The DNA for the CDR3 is TGTGCCTGGGGACAGGGGTATGAAAAACTGTTTTTT. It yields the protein CAWGQGYEKLFF. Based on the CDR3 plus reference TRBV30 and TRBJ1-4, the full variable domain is SQTIHQWPATLVQPVGSPLSLECTVEGTSNPNLYWYRQAAGRGLQLLFYSVGIGQISSEVPQNLSASRPQDRQFILSSKKLLLSDSGFYLCAWGQGYEKLFFGSGTQLSVL.

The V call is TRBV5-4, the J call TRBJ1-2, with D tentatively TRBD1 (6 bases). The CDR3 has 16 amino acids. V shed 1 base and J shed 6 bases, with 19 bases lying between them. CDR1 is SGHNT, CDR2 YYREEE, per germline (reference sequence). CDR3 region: CASSLLGVTGSDGYTF. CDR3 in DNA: TGTGCCAGCAGCTTGTTGGGTGTAACAGGGTCGGATGGCTACACCTTC.

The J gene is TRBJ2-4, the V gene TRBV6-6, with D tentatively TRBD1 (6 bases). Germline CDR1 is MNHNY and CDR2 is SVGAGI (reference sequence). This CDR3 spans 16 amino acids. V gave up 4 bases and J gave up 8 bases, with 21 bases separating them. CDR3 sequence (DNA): TGTGCCAGCAGTTTGTCACAGGGTGGGAGTTTGGACATTCAGTACTTC. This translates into CASSLSQGGSLDIQYF.

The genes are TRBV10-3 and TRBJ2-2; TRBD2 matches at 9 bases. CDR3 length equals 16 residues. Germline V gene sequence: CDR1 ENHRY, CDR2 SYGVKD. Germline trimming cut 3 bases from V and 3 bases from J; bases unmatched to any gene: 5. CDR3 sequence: CAISDVAGVDTGELFF. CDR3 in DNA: TGTGCCATCAGTGATGTAGCGGGAGTAGACACCGGGGAGCTGTTTTTT.

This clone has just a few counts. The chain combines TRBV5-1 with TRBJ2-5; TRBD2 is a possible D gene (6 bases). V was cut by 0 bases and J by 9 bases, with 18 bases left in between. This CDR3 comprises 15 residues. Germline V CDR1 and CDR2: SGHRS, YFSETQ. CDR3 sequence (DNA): TGCGCCAGCAGCTTGGGGATATACGAGACGGGGGCCCAGTACTTC. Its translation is CASSLGIYETGAQYF.

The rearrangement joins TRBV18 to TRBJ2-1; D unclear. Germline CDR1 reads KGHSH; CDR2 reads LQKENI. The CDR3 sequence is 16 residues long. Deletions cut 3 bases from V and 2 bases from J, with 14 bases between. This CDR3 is CASSPAGPGAYNEQFF. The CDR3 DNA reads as TGTGCCAGCTCACCTGCAGGTCCTGGCGCCTACAATGAGCAGTTCTTC.

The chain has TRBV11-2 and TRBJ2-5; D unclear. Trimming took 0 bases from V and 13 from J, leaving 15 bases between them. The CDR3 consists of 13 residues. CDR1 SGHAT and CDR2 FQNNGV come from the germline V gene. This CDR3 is CASSLDRGSYWYF. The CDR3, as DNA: TGTGCCAGCAGCTTAGATCGTGGGTCTTACTGGTACTTC. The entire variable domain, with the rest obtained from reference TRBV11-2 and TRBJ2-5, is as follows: EAGVAQSPRYKIIEKRQSVAFWCNPISGHATLYWYQQILGQGPKLLIQFQNNGVVDDSQLPKDRFSAERLKGVDSTLKIQPAKLEDSAVYLCASSLDRGSYWYFGPGTRLLVL.

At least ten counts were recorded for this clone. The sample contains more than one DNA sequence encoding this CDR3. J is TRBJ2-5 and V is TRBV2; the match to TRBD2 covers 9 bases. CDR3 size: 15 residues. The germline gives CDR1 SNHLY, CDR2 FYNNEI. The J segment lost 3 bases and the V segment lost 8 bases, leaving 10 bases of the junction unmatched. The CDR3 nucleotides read TGTGCCAGCCTCCGACTAGCGGAACGAAAAGAGACCCAGTACTTC. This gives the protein CASLRLAERKETQYF. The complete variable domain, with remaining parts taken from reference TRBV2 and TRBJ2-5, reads EPEVTQTPSHQVTQMGQEVILRCVPISNHLYFYWYRQILGQKVEFLVSFYNNEISEKSEIFDDQFSVERPDGSNFTLKIRSTKLEDSAMYFCASLRLAERKETQYFGPGTRLLVL.

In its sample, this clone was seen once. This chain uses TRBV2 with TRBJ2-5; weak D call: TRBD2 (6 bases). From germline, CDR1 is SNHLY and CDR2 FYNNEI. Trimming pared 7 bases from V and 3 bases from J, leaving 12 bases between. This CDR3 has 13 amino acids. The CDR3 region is CASIRDLEETQYF. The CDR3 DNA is TGTGCCAGCATCCGGGACTTAGAAGAGACCCAGTACTTC.

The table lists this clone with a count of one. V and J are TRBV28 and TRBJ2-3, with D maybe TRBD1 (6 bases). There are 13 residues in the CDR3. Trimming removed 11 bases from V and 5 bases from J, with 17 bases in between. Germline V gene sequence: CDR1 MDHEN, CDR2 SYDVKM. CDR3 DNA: TGTGCCGGCGGCACAGGGTTTAGAGATACGCAGTATTTT. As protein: CAGGTGFRDTQYF.

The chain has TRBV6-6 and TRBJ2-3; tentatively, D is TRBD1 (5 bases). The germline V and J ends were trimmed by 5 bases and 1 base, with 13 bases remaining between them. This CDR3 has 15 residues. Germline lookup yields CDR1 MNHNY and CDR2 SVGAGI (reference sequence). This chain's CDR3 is CASSRDSRGTDTQYF. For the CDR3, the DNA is TGTGCCAGCAGTCGAGACAGTCGTGGCACAGATACGCAGTATTTT.

This chain's CDR3 is CASSDTVGYTEAFF. CDR3 in DNA: TGTGCCAGCAGTGATACGGTGGGTTACACTGAAGCTTTCTTT. J is TRBJ1-1 and V is TRBV6-1, with unresolved D. The CDR3 has 14 amino acids. The germline CDR1 and CDR2 sequences are MNHNS and SASEGT. V was pared by 3 bases and J by 3 bases, with 11 bases between.

The CDR3 DNA sequence: TGTGCCTGGAGCGCAATCAGGGGCTACGAGCAGTACTTC. Protein product: CAWSAIRGYEQYF. The genes are TRBV30 and TRBJ2-7; possibly TRBD1 for D (6 bases). The CDR3 has 13 residues. CDR1 GTSNPN and CDR2 SVGIG come from the germline V gene (reference sequence). V was trimmed by 3 bases and J by 3 bases, leaving 12 bases between them.

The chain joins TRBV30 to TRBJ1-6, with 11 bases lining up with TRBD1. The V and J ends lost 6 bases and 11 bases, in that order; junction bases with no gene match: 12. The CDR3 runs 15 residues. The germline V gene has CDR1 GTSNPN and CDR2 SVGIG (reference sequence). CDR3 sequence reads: CACPGQGADSPPLHF. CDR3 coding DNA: TGTGCCTGCCCCGGACAGGGGGCCGATAGTCCACCCCTCCACTTT.

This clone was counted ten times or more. The chain's CDR3 is CASSYGTASTGELFF. In nucleotides, the CDR3 is TGTGCCAGCAGTTACGGGACAGCTAGCACCGGGGAGCTGTTTTTT. The chain combines TRBV27 with TRBJ2-2, with 7 nucleotides matching TRBD1. Germline assignment: CDR1 MNHEY and CDR2 SMNVEV (reference sequence). The CDR3 is 15 amino acids. V shed 4 bases, J shed 4 bases, and the junction held 6 bases outside the gene matches.

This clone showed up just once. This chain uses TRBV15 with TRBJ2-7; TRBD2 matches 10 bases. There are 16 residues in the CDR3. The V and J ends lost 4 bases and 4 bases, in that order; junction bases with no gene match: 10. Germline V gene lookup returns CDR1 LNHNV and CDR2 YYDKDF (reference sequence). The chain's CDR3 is CATSTGVAGGRYEQYF. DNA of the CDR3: TGTGCCACCAGCACGGGAGTAGCGGGAGGACGGTACGAGCAGTACTTC.

This chain's CDR3 is CASSLAGTGGYGYTF. The CDR3 DNA sequence: TGTGCCAGCAGCTTGGCCGGGACAGGGGGCTATGGCTACACCTTC. The V and J genes are TRBV5-4 and TRBJ1-2; 11 bases match TRBD1. CDR1 SGHNT and CDR2 YYREEE come from the germline V gene (reference sequence). CDR3 size: 15 residues. J gave up 4 bases and V 0 bases, and 2 bases lay outside the gene matches.

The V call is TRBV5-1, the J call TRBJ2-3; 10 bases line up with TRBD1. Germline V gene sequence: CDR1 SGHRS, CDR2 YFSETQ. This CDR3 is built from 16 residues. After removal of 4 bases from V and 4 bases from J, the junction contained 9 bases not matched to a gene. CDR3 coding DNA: TGCGCCAGCAGCATAACGGGACAGGGGAGGGCAGATACGCAGTATTTT. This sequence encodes CASSITGQGRADTQYF.

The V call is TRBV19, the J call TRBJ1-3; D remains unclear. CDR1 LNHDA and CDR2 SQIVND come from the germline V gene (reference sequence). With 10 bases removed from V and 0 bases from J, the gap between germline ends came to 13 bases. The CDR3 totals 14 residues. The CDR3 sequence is CATTLWSSGNTIYF. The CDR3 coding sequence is TGTGCCACTACCCTCTGGAGCTCTGGAAACACCATATATTTT.